This T cell receptor beta chain was observed in a study of graft-versus-host responses after intestinal transplantation. The overall study: Uniformly, recipients were administered anti-thymocyte globulin induction with subsequent tacrolimus and steroids for 2 to 3 years. Regarding the study as a whole: Peak levels of circulating GvH clones tracked with early post-transplant HvG declines.

Sequenced by immunoSEQ multiplex PCR; TCRdb stores in-frame clones only, minus some. This sample has 120,000 or so clones, with roughly 95% found just once. Germline CDR1 and CDR2: MNHEY and SMNVEV (reference sequence). The CDR3 is 18 residues long. V shed 4 bases and J 0 bases; nucleotides not matched to a gene: 10. As for this clone: What it binds is not known.

The rearrangement links TRBV27 to TRBJ2-1, with 9 nucleotides matching TRBD1. The sample in question was unstimulated CD8+ T cells sorted from spleen or lymph node cells, obtained before intestinal transplant. This TCR was sampled from a human donor who received an intestinal transplant. CDR3 DNA: TGTGCCAGCAGTTCCTCCACAGGGGGCTCAAGCTCCTACAATGAGCAGTTCTTC. The encoded protein is CASSSSTGGSSSYNEQFF.